Each of the 10 T cell receptor beta chains below was sequenced from the same sample in a study of blood T cell repertoires in COVID-19. Assay used: immunoSEQ multiplex PCR; TCRdb lists only in-frame clones, some missing. The sample holds roughly 120,000 clones, around 89% seen once. The sequencing input was peripheral blood. Receptor source: a woman in her sixties or seventies with COVID-19, enrolled during active disease.

The gene calls are TRBV6-4 and TRBJ2-1; 12 bases are a match to TRBD2. The CDR3 sequence is 17 residues long. The V gene's germline CDR1 is MRHNA and CDR2 SNTAGT. With 5 bases clipped from V and 9 bases from J, the junction kept 14 bases outside the gene matches. The CDR3 DNA follows: TGTGCCAGCAGTATGAGGTGGACTAGCGGGGAAGACGGTGAGCAGTTCTTC. Its translation: CASSMRWTSGEDGEQFF.

V and J are TRBV18 and TRBJ2-3, with TRBD1 matching over 7 bases. The V gene's germline CDR1 is KGHSH and CDR2 LQKENI. The CDR3 runs to 13 residues. J gave up 4 bases and V 3 bases, and 1 base lay outside the gene matches. CDR3 sequence (DNA): TGTGCCAGCTCACCCGGGACAGCAGATACGCAGTATTTT. It translates to CASSPGTADTQYF.

This chain joins TRBV19 and TRBJ1-5, with D uncertain. This CDR3 contains 15 residues. Looked up from germline, CDR1 is LNHDA and CDR2 is SQIVND (reference sequence). With 7 bases removed from V and 9 bases from J, the gap between germline ends came to 22 bases. The CDR3 sequence is CASNSGGGDERPQHF. The CDR3 region has the DNA TGTGCCAGTAATTCAGGAGGAGGCGACGAGAGGCCCCAGCATTTT.

This clone occurred a few times. This chain links TRBV5-4 with TRBJ1-6, with 8 bases matching TRBD1. The CDR3 covers 17 residues. The germline gives CDR1 SGHNT, CDR2 YYREEE (reference sequence). V gave up 0 bases and J gave up 3 bases; unmatched junction bases: 5. The CDR3 DNA follows: TGTGCCAGCAGCTTGGTGGGCAGGGGGCTCTATAATTCACCCCTCCACTTT. This gives the protein CASSLVGRGLYNSPLHF.

The V gene is TRBV11-2, the J gene TRBJ2-1, with 9 bases identical to TRBD2. This CDR3 comprises 15 residues. Germline CDR1 and CDR2: SGHAT and FQNNGV. The ends lost 0 bases at V and 3 bases at J; junction bases unmatched: 0. CDR3 amino acids: CASSLERGGYNEQFF. The CDR3 bases are TGTGCCAGCAGCTTAGAGCGGGGGGGCTACAATGAGCAGTTCTTC.

In this sample, this clone turned up a few times. One end of the junction is discordant with germline, which a read error may explain. This sample also contains other DNA sequences that code for the same CDR3. V gene TRBV7-9 combines with J gene TRBJ2-1; 10 positions agree with TRBD1. CDR1 and CDR2 from the germline V gene are SEHNR and FQNEAQ (reference sequence). The CDR3 contains 15 residues. CDR3 residues: CASSLGTGDYNEQFF. The CDR3 nucleotides are TGTGCCAGCAGTTTAGGGACAGGGGACTACAATGAGCAGTTCTTC.

This chain connects TRBV19 to TRBJ1-2, with 7 nucleotides matching TRBD1. V shed 5 bases and J 3 bases; nucleotides not matched to a gene: 6. Germline assignment: CDR1 LNHDA and CDR2 SQIVND (reference sequence). The CDR3 contains 14 residues. The CDR3 nucleotides are TGTGCCAGTAGTCGGAGGGGGCCAGACTATGGCTACACCTTC. Translating gives CASSRRGPDYGYTF.

The chain uses TRBV5-1 and TRBJ1-1, with TRBD1 matching 10 bases. J was trimmed by 0 bases and V by 4 bases; bases with no gene match: 3. From germline, CDR1 is SGHRS and CDR2 YFSETQ. This CDR3 region has 15 residues. In DNA, the CDR3 is TGCGCCAGCAGCGGCGGGACAGGGGTGAACACTGAAGCTTTCTTT. It encodes CASSGGTGVNTEAFF.

This clone was seen a single time. This rearrangement joins TRBV6-5 to TRBJ2-1, with TRBD2 identical over 9 bases. After removal of 7 bases from V and 13 bases from J, the junction contained 14 bases not matched to a gene. The CDR3 contains 14 residues. Per germline, CDR1 MNHEY and CDR2 SVGAGI. CDR3 loop: CASNRGGASGPQFF. The DNA for the CDR3 is TGTGCCAGCAACCGCGGGGGGGCTAGCGGACCACAGTTCTTC.

The chain combines TRBV11-1 with TRBJ2-1; TRBD1 matches at 7 bases. CDR3 length: 14 residues. Germline V CDR1 and CDR2: SGHAT, FQDESV (reference sequence). V shed 5 bases, J shed 7 bases, and the junction held 8 bases outside the gene matches. In nucleotides, the CDR3 is TGTGCCAGCAGCAGTAAAACAGGGGTAAATGAGCAGTTCTTC. Translating gives CASSSKTGVNEQFF.